This T cell receptor (beta chain) was identified in a study of blood T cells in healthy people across ages. Germline CDR1 and CDR2: MNHNS and SASEGT. The V end lost 6 bases, the J end lost 7 bases, and 10 bases lay between the germline ends. This CDR3 is 12 amino acids long. PCR was performed a second time for about 7 to 12 cycles using a sample-barcoded 5' primer and a J-beta primer mix. TCRdb reprocessed the 5' RACE reads with MiXCR, giving one entry per CDR3 protein. The sample lists fewer than 750,000 distinct CDR3 sequences; 45% to 60% were seen once. Material for sequencing was blood. This rearrangement joins TRBV6-1 to TRBJ1-5; tentative D call: TRBD1 (6 bases). The receptor's source is a woman of 80 years or more in good health. For the CDR3, the DNA is TGTGCCAGCAGATGGGGGGGCCAGCCCCAGCATTTT. Translating it yields CASRWGGQPQHF.